This T cell receptor (beta chain) was observed in a study of OX40 agonist ivuxolimab in advanced cancers. Across the whole study: Males comprised 75% to 90% of the group, whose mean age was roughly 64 years (range 23 to 79).

Produced via immunoSEQ multiplex PCR; TCRdb's table is partial and in-frame only. There are about 150,000 clones in the sample; 93% occur only once, and about 0.93% lies in the top ten. V was shortened by 5 bases and J by 0 bases, with 18 bases between the two germline ends. This CDR3 has 17 amino acids. The germline V gene encodes CDR1 SGHTA and CDR2 FQGNSA. The receptor comes from an adult with an advanced solid tumor such as melanoma, head and neck, liver or kidney cancer. The source material was CD4+ or CD8+ T cells sorted from blood, sampled in a trial of the OX40 agonist ivuxolimab. The chain combines TRBV7-2 with TRBJ2-3; either TRBD1 or TRBD2 may supply D (5 bases each). The CDR3 DNA reads as TGTGCCAGCAGCCCCGGGACGAACGATCCTAGCACAGATACGCAGTATTTT. Translation gives CASSPGTNDPSTDTQYF.